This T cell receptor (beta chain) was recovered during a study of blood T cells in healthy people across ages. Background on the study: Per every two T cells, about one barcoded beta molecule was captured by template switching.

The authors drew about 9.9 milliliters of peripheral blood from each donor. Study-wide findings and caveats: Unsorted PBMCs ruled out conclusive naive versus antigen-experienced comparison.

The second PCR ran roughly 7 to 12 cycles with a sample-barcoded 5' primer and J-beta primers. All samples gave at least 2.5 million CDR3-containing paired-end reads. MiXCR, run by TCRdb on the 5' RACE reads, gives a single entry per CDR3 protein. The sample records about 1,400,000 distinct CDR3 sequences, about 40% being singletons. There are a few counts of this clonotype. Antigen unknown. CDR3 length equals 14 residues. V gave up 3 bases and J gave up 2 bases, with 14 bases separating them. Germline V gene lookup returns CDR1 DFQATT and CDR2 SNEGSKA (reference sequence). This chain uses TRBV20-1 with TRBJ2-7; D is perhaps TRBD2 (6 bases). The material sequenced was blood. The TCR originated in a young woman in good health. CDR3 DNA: TGCAGTGCTAGTCGGTTAGCGGCTCCCTACGAGCAGTACTTC. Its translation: CSASRLAAPYEQYF.